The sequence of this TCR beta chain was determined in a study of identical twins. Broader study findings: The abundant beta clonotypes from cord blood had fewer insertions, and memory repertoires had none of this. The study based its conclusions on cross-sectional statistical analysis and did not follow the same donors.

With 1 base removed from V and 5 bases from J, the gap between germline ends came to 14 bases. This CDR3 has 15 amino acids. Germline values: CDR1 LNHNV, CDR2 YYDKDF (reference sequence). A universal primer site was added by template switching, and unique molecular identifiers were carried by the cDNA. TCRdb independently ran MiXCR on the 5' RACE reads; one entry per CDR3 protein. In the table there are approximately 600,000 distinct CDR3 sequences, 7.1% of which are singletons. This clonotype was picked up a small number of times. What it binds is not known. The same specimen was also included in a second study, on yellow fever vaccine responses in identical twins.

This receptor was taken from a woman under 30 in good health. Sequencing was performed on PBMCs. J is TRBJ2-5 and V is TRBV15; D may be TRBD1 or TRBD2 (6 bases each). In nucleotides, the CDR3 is TGTGCCACCAGCAGAGGTGGGGGGCTGGATGAGACCCAGTACTTC. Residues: CATSRGGGLDETQYF.